This T cell receptor (beta chain) was sequenced during a study of lymphopenia after photon versus proton radiotherapy. Study-wide results and caveats: After lymphocyte nadir, photon-treated repertoires showed oligoclonal expansion, especially CD8+ Temra. Better survival with proton therapy was suggested as possible, not demonstrated.

In the case of this clone: Antigen specificity is unknown.

The table came from immunoSEQ multiplex PCR; TCRdb's copy has only in-frame clones and leaves some out. The sample consists of 15,000 or so clones, 88% of them appearing once. The material was peripheral blood, obtained from a patient treated with proton-based radiotherapy. The TCR comes from a woman aged 55-70 years with cholangiocarcinoma. Some clones in this sample may be carry-over from other donors' samples.

The CDR3 DNA is TGTGCCAGCAACCGGGGCCCGACCCAACCGGGAACCGGGGAGCTGTTTTTT. This gives the protein CASNRGPTQPGTGELFF. The chain carries TRBV9 and TRBJ2-2; D may match TRBD1 or TRBD2 (5 bases each). This CDR3 is 17 amino acids long. Germline V gene data show CDR1 as SGDLS and CDR2 as YYNGEE. The ends were cut back, 6 bases at V and 5 bases at J, with 23 bases in the middle.